This is a list of T cell receptor beta chains from one sample in a study of blood T cell repertoires in COVID-19. Sequenced by immunoSEQ multiplex PCR; TCRdb stores in-frame clones only, minus some. The sample includes roughly 200,000 clones, about 88% seen only once; the top ten take over 2%. The sequencing sample was made of PBMCs or T cells enriched from blood (not recorded which). The origin of the receptors is a woman between 40 and 55 years old with acute COVID-19. Each CDR3 is given with its conserved first and last residue. A D gene is named only where the DNA matches it firmly. The size field is filled for only some rows; it gives once, few, many or a size class.

J: TRBJ2-1; length: 15; V: TRBV2; size: NA; D: TRBD1; DNA: TGTGCCAGCAGTGAAATGGGGACAGAAGGGAATGAGCAGTTCTTC; CDR3: CASSEMGTEGNEQFF
J: TRBJ1-6; length: 13; V: TRBV6-4; size: NA; D: NA; DNA: TGTGCCAGCAGTGTAACAGGGAATTCACCCCTCCACTTT; CDR3: CASSVTGNSPLHF
J: TRBJ2-2; length: 11; V: TRBV29-1; size: NA; D: TRBD1; DNA: TGCAGCGTTACAGGGGCCGGGGAGCTGTTTTTT; CDR3: CSVTGAGELFF
J: TRBJ2-5; length: 13; V: TRBV5-1; size: NA; D: NA; DNA: TGCGCCAGCAGCTTGGGATCGGGTGAGACCCAGTACTTC; CDR3: CASSLGSGETQYF
J: TRBJ2-3; length: 14; V: TRBV15; size: NA; D: TRBD2; DNA: TGTGCCACCAGCAGCGGGGGGGGCACAGATACGCAGTATTTT; CDR3: CATSSGGGTDTQYF
J: TRBJ2-7; length: 14; V: TRBV6-5; size: NA; D: NA; DNA: TGTGCCAGCCAAAAGGGGGGGACAACTTACGAGCAGTACTTC; CDR3: CASQKGGTTYEQYF
J: TRBJ2-2; length: 16; V: TRBV4-1; size: few; D: NA; DNA: TGCGCCAGCAGCCAAGCCAGGGTTAGGGGCACCGGGGAGCTGTTTTTT; CDR3: CASSQARVRGTGELFF
J: TRBJ2-2; length: 13; V: TRBV28; size: NA; D: NA; DNA: TGTGCCAGCAGTTCGGCGAACACCGGGGAGCTGTTTTTT; CDR3: CASSSANTGELFF
J: TRBJ2-2; length: 11; V: TRBV20-1; size: few; D: NA; DNA: TGCAGTGCTCCCTTCACCGGGGAGCTGTTTTTT; CDR3: CSAPFTGELFF
J: TRBJ1-1; length: 14; V: TRBV9; size: NA; D: NA; DNA: TGTGCCAGCAGCGTCAAGGGGCAGGGAACTGAAGCTTTCTTT; CDR3: CASSVKGQGTEAFF
J: TRBJ1-1; length: 14; V: TRBV6-6; size: NA; D: TRBD1; DNA: TGTGCCAGCAGCGGACAGGGGGCGCTTTCTGAAGCTTTCTTT; CDR3: CASSGQGALSEAFF
J: TRBJ2-7; length: 14; V: TRBV27; size: NA; D: NA; DNA: TGTGCCAGCAGTTCCCGGGCCGTCCCGGGGGAGCAGTACTTC; CDR3: CASSSRAVPGEQYF
J: TRBJ2-1; length: 16; V: TRBV4-1; size: once; D: TRBD2; DNA: TGCGCCAGCAGCCACCCGGGACTAGCGGGAAACAATGAGCAGTTCTTC; CDR3: CASSHPGLAGNNEQFF
J: TRBJ2-3; length: 14; V: TRBV6-5; size: NA; D: NA; DNA: TGTGCCAGCAGGAAAACAGGGAGCACAGATACGCAGTATTTT; CDR3: CASRKTGSTDTQYF
J: TRBJ2-2; length: 14; V: TRBV25-1; size: NA; D: NA; DNA: TGTGCCAGCAGGGGGGCGGGGAACACCGGGGAGCTGTTTTTT; CDR3: CASRGAGNTGELFF
J: TRBJ1-1; length: 12; V: TRBV6-2/TRBV6-3; size: NA; D: NA; DNA: TGTGCCAGCAGCCGGAGGAACACTGAAGCTTTCTTT; CDR3: CASSRRNTEAFF
J: TRBJ2-3; length: 12; V: TRBV13; size: once; D: NA; DNA: TGTGCCAGCAGCGAACAGCTTGATACGCAGTATTTT; CDR3: CASSEQLDTQYF
J: TRBJ1-3; length: 19; V: TRBV12-5; size: NA; D: TRBD1; DNA: TGTGCTAGTGTAGTTTCTCCGAAGCTGGGACAGGGACTCGGAAACACCATATATTTT; CDR3: CASVVSPKLGQGLGNTIYF
J: TRBJ1-1; length: 14; V: TRBV28; size: NA; D: TRBD1; DNA: TGTGCCAGCAGTCCCCTGACAGGGGAAACTGAAGCTTTCTTT; CDR3: CASSPLTGETEAFF
J: TRBJ1-5; length: 17; V: TRBV6-1; size: NA; D: NA; DNA: TGTGCCAGCAGTGATCGTACAGGCCCCTGGGGCAATCAGCCCCAGCATTTT; CDR3: CASSDRTGPWGNQPQHF
J: TRBJ1-5; length: 18; V: TRBV19; size: NA; D: NA; DNA: TGTGCCAGTACCTCATCAAGTGGGGGGGTTGAGGGCAATCAGCCCCAGCATTTT; CDR3: CASTSSSGGVEGNQPQHF
J: TRBJ2-1; length: 20; V: TRBV18; size: few; D: TRBD1; DNA: TGTGCCAGCTCACCAGGTGGAGGACAGGGTACTGCGGGTTACTACAATGAGCAGTTCTTC; CDR3: CASSPGGGQGTAGYYNEQFF
J: TRBJ2-1; length: 15; V: TRBV7-2; size: NA; D: TRBD2; DNA: TGTGCCAGCAGCTCGGGACTAGCGGGTGTAGGTGAGCAGTTCTTC; CDR3: CASSSGLAGVGEQFF
J: TRBJ2-7; length: 12; V: TRBV5-4; size: NA; D: TRBD1; DNA: TGTGCCAGCAGCCCGACAGGGAACGAGCAGTACTTC; CDR3: CASSPTGNEQYF
J: TRBJ1-5; length: 14; V: TRBV11-2; size: NA; D: NA; DNA: TGTGCCAGCAGCTTAGGAGCCTACAATCAGCCCCAGCATTTT; CDR3: CASSLGAYNQPQHF
J: TRBJ1-4; length: 14; V: TRBV6-5; size: NA; D: TRBD1; DNA: TGTGCCAGCAGTTACCTGACAGGGGGCGAAAAACTGTTTTTT; CDR3: CASSYLTGGEKLFF
J: TRBJ2-6; length: 15; V: TRBV7-9; size: NA; D: TRBD1; DNA: TGTGCCAGCAGCCCCCGGACAGGCGGGGCCAACGTCCTGACTTTC; CDR3: CASSPRTGGANVLTF
J: TRBJ2-7; length: 13; V: TRBV6-2/TRBV6-3; size: few; D: NA; DNA: TGTGCCAGCAGTTCGGACTATATCTACGAGCAGTACTTC; CDR3: CASSSDYIYEQYF
J: TRBJ1-6; length: 15; V: TRBV7-2; size: NA; D: NA; DNA: TGTGCCAGCAGCTTAGACCAAACAGTCAATTCACCCCTCCACTTT; CDR3: CASSLDQTVNSPLHF
J: TRBJ2-3; length: 14; V: TRBV2; size: NA; D: TRBD1; DNA: TGTGCCAGCATCTCCGGGACAGGCACAGATACGCAGTATTTT; CDR3: CASISGTGTDTQYF
J: TRBJ2-7; length: 15; V: TRBV5-4; size: once; D: TRBD2; DNA: TGTGCCAGCAGCTTGGGAGCGGGGGGGACCTACGAGCAGTACTTC; CDR3: CASSLGAGGTYEQYF
J: TRBJ2-5; length: 15; V: TRBV5-1; size: once; D: NA; DNA: TGCGCCAGCAGCTTGGAGGGGCCTCACCAAGAGACCCAGTACTTC; CDR3: CASSLEGPHQETQYF
J: TRBJ2-4; length: 18; V: TRBV7-2; size: NA; D: TRBD2; DNA: TGTGCCAGCAGCTCGGGACTAGCGGGAGCGTCGGCCAAAAACATTCAGTACTTC; CDR3: CASSSGLAGASAKNIQYF
J: TRBJ2-5; length: 15; V: TRBV4-1; size: NA; D: NA; DNA: TGCGCCAGCAGCCAAGATGGCAGGGCAGGAGAGACCCAGTACTTC; CDR3: CASSQDGRAGETQYF
J: TRBJ1-3; length: 15; V: TRBV30; size: NA; D: TRBD1; DNA: TGTGCCTGGAGTACGAGGACAGGGGCTGGAAACACCATATATTTT; CDR3: CAWSTRTGAGNTIYF
J: TRBJ1-1; length: 15; V: TRBV30; size: NA; D: NA; DNA: TGTGCCTGGAGTGGTATTCGGGGGTGGGACACTGAAGCTTTCTTT; CDR3: CAWSGIRGWDTEAFF
J: TRBJ2-3; length: 13; V: TRBV14; size: NA; D: TRBD2; DNA: TGTGCCAGCAGCCAAGATAGGCGGGGGACGCAGTATTTT; CDR3: CASSQDRRGTQYF
J: TRBJ1-1; length: 16; V: TRBV3-1/TRBV3-2; size: NA; D: TRBD1; DNA: TGTGCCAGCAGCCAAGGGTCCCAGGGGGCAAGGACTGAAGCTTTCTTT; CDR3: CASSQGSQGARTEAFF
J: TRBJ2-7; length: 14; V: TRBV19; size: NA; D: NA; DNA: TGTGCCAGTAGTCGGACACAAGAGACCTACGAGCAGTACTTC; CDR3: CASSRTQETYEQYF
J: TRBJ2-3; length: 14; V: TRBV7-9; size: once; D: NA; DNA: TGTGCCAGCAGCTTAGTTATTAGCACAGATACGCAGTATTTT; CDR3: CASSLVISTDTQYF
J: TRBJ2-5; length: 14; V: TRBV15; size: NA; D: NA; DNA: TGTGCCACCAGCAGAGCCCTGACAGAAGAGACCCAGTACTTC; CDR3: CATSRALTEETQYF
J: TRBJ1-2; length: 13; V: TRBV3-1/TRBV3-2; size: NA; D: NA; DNA: TGTGCCAGCAGCCGGACTAACCAAGGGGGCTACACCTTC; CDR3: CASSRTNQGGYTF
J: TRBJ2-3; length: 15; V: TRBV11-2; size: NA; D: TRBD2; DNA: TGTGCCAGCAGCCTCGGGACTAGATGGGCAGATACGCAGTATTTT; CDR3: CASSLGTRWADTQYF
J: TRBJ2-7; length: 11; V: TRBV6-1; size: NA; D: NA; DNA: TGTGCCAGCAGTGAACTTGGCCAGGTCTATTTC; CDR3: CASSELGQVYF
J: TRBJ2-7; length: 14; V: TRBV14; size: NA; D: NA; DNA: TGTGCCAGCAGCCAAGGGCTGGGGCCCTACGAGCAGTACTTC; CDR3: CASSQGLGPYEQYF
J: TRBJ2-7; length: 15; V: TRBV24-1; size: NA; D: NA; DNA: TGTGCCACCAGTGATTCCAGGACTTCGGCCTACGAGCAGTACTTC; CDR3: CATSDSRTSAYEQYF
J: TRBJ2-5; length: 14; V: TRBV19; size: NA; D: TRBD2; DNA: TGTGCCAGTAGATCTAGCGGGAGTAGCGAGACCCAGTACTTC; CDR3: CASRSSGSSETQYF
J: TRBJ1-4; length: 18; V: TRBV4-1; size: NA; D: TRBD1; DNA: TGCGCCAGCAGCCAAGTCGGGACAGGGAGCGAGTTAGGAGAAAAACTGTTTTTT; CDR3: CASSQVGTGSELGEKLFF
J: TRBJ2-7; length: 18; V: TRBV5-1; size: NA; D: NA; DNA: TGCGCCAGCAGATCCGGTCGGGGGGCCCCCCCCTCCTCCTACGAGCAGTACTTC; CDR3: CASRSGRGAPPSSYEQYF
J: TRBJ2-7; length: 18; V: TRBV12-5; size: NA; D: NA; DNA: TGTGCTAGTGGTTTGGCCCCCAAAGACAGGGACTCCTCCTACGAGCAGTACTTC; CDR3: CASGLAPKDRDSSYEQYF
J: TRBJ2-2; length: 16; V: TRBV27; size: NA; D: TRBD1; DNA: TGTGCCAGCAGTATAAGGACAGGCGGTTGGGGCGGGGAGCTGTTTTTT; CDR3: CASSIRTGGWGGELFF
J: TRBJ2-5; length: 15; V: TRBV1; size: NA; D: NA; DNA: TGCACCAGCAGCCATCGGGGAAGGTCGCAAGAGACCCAGTACTTC; CDR3: CTSSHRGRSQETQYF
J: TRBJ2-7; length: 15; V: TRBV4-1; size: NA; D: TRBD1; DNA: TGCGCCAGCAGCCAGGCCGGGACAGGGCGGTACGAGCAGTACTTC; CDR3: CASSQAGTGRYEQYF
J: TRBJ2-3; length: 14; V: TRBV5-1; size: NA; D: NA; DNA: TGCGCCAGCAACCCCGCCACCACGGTTGATACGCAGTATTTT; CDR3: CASNPATTVDTQYF
J: TRBJ2-3; length: 19; V: TRBV12-2; size: NA; D: NA; DNA: TGTGCAAGTCGCTTATCTAGCGGGAGGGCTGAGTGGAAGACAGATACGCAGTATTTT; CDR3: CASRLSSGRAEWKTDTQYF
J: TRBJ2-7; length: 13; V: TRBV2; size: NA; D: TRBD1; DNA: TGTGCCAGCGGACAGGGGCCTGACTACGAGCAGTACTTC; CDR3: CASGQGPDYEQYF
J: TRBJ1-5; length: 14; V: TRBV19; size: NA; D: NA; DNA: TGTGCCAGTAGTATCTATCAAAGCAATCAGCCCCAGCATTTT; CDR3: CASSIYQSNQPQHF
J: TRBJ1-5; length: 15; V: TRBV5-1; size: NA; D: TRBD1; DNA: TGCGCCAGCAGCAAAGGGACAGGGTTAGATCAGCCCCAGCATTTT; CDR3: CASSKGTGLDQPQHF